The sequence of this TCR beta chain was determined in a study of cytomegalovirus exposure and HLA in healthy donors (dated by TCRdb to the late 2010s). Regarding the complete study: An earlier analysis of approximately 640 of the donors reported about 250 Gb of sequence data and around 120 million unique TCR beta sequences from about 180 million T cells. Using immunosequencing, the study profiled T cell repertoires from about 620 subjects and related those repertoires to cytomegalovirus serostatus. Roughly 5 DR-DQ haplotypes were handled as single units for association and clustering, since linkage in the cohort was strong. Of the roughly 400 genotyped donors, 75% to 85% were placed in the genetic ancestry cluster associated with self-reported Caucasian donors. Genome-wide SNP genotypes for about 65% of the roughly 670 donors were used in a later genetic analysis, which treated that subset as a discovery cohort. Every discovery cohort repertoire had been produced on one sequencing platform. To decide whether each TCR beta V gene segment behaved as functional or pseudogenic, an earlier analysis of approximately 600 of the donors relied on high-throughput TCR beta sequencing. Class I and class II HLA loci were covered by the typing at four-digit resolution. Besides the first cohort of 550 to 750 subjects, a separate validation cohort made up of 120 different subjects was used. Across around 400 genotyped donors of the cohort, an average of about 240,000 unique TCR beta nucleotide sequences per donor were sequenced, and 15% to 20% of those sequences were non-productive. In a later analysis, previously published TCR beta repertoires from hundreds of donors were re-analyzed and high-resolution HLA genotyping was added so that TCR occurrence patterns could be studied. High-throughput TCR immunosequencing, statistical association of individual TCRs with disease status, and machine learning were combined to predict cytomegalovirus infection status. The study was designed to test whether signatures of past pathogen exposure could be identified by cataloging public T cell receptors. Donor age, sex, ethnicity and CMV serostatus were collected together with the repertoire data. Rather than using new phenotypic data, the later analysis identified candidate immune exposures from TCR beta sequences and from how often those sequences occurred across donors. The number of donors typed differed by locus, with 629-630 for A, B, C, DRB1 and DQB1, around 560 for DQA1, 606 for DPA1, and over 400 for DPB1. An early release covering roughly 640 HLA-typed donors comprised about 290 gigabases of sequencing data and tens of millions of unique TCR sequences.

Preparation of the library involved the immunoSEQ multiplex PCR assay. The multiplex PCR relied on a mix of 60 forward primers for TCR Vbeta segments and 13 reverse primers for TCR Jbeta segments. Amplification of the CDR3 region of rearranged TCR beta genes was performed with a multiplex PCR assay on genomic DNA. The amplified TCR beta libraries were sequenced on the Illumina HiSeq System as 87-base-pair reads. The paper's processing steps were these. Across the 670 or so repertoires, a later analysis counted some 80 million unique TCR beta chains, some 11 million of which were shared by at least two donors. A nearest-neighbor algorithm error-corrected the raw reads and collapsed the reads into unique sequences, merging closely related sequences to remove PCR and sequencing errors. Alignment of CDR3 sequences to IMGT reference sequences was used to assign V, D and J gene segments. Each retained sequence needed at least a six-nucleotide match to both a V gene segment and a J gene segment. Rearrangements were classified as productive when the CDR3 lacked stop codons and remained in frame with V and J, and all other rearrangements were classified as non-productive. Following IMGT convention, CDR3 was defined as the stretch from the second conserved V-encoded cysteine up to the conserved J-encoded phenylalanine. The earlier analysis of 500 to 650 of the donors excluded any sequence lacking an unambiguous match to a single V gene segment. In an earlier analysis of approximately 560 of the donors, a V segment was called functional when productive rearrangements were above 56.7%, and segregating when the standard deviation between donors exceeded 5%. To diagnose cytomegalovirus status from the catalog of TCR beta chain sequences, a statistical classification framework was built. In a later analysis, TCR nucleotide sequences were compared against IMGT/GENE-DB human TR gene sequences so that V and J genes could be assigned. In a later analysis, CDR3 sequences and most-parsimonious VDJ recombination scenarios were assigned using the TCRdist pipeline. In a later analysis, every TCR beta chain was defined by the combination of its CDR3 amino acid sequence and its V-gene family, and reads without a unique V-gene family were dropped. A later analysis removed 500 to 600 highly shared, low-generation-probability nucleotide sequences to deal with suspected cross-contamination and a sequencing artifact. In a later analysis, a clonal expansion index was calculated for each public chain from normalized within-repertoire ranks of inferred template counts. A later analysis computed generation probabilities with a VDJ recombination model fitted to out-of-frame rearrangements, and checked the results against IGoR. Hypergeometric tests were used in a later analysis to score TCR-TCR, TCR-HLA and TCR-CMV co-occurrence, with a repertoire-size bias correction applied to the TCR pairs. To estimate false discovery rates, a later analysis permuted the HLA or CMV assignments 20 times. In a later analysis, co-occurring TCRs were grouped with DBSCAN, and TCRdist sequence similarity was added when clustering was performed within HLA-allele-positive subsets. Co-occurrence clustering excluded repertoires with fewer than 30,000 or more than 120,000 public chains, plus five with anomalous nucleotide sharing. TCRdb took over this immuneACCESS table, retaining in-frame rearrangements with V and J assigned. Such tables are incomplete; in checked studies, under half of the missing clones stem from an unresolved V gene, and the remainder is unexplained. From that table come the V and J calls and clone size; the DNA was used to work out D and trimming. The sample has around 110,000 clones on record, under 85% of them singletons. The top ten hold more than 4% of the sample.

The cohort consisted of some 730 healthy bone marrow donors. Cohort members were all nominally healthy when sampled, although unrecorded immune exposures were likely present. The donor tested CMV seronegative, placing the donor among the 350 to 400 seronegative members of the cohort. Each donor provided a peripheral blood sample, and peripheral blood mononuclear cells were used for TCR beta sequencing. The Qiagen DNeasy Blood Extraction Kit was used to extract genomic DNA from the blood cell samples. After removal of 3 bases from V and 10 bases from J, the junction retains 7 bases not matched to a gene. From the germline V gene, CDR1 is SGHRS and CDR2 is YFSETQ. Taken from cysteine to phenylalanine, the CDR3 has 15 residues. Only CDR3 DNA remains: 45 bases, in frame from the first base. Notes on this clone: What antigen it recognizes has not been identified. There are no base qualities to consult, and no much larger clone falls within one base.

Overall study results and their limits: In a later analysis, HLA-associated TCR beta chains showed more clonal expansion and lower generation probabilities than non-associated chains that were equally common. It was suggested by the authors that the approach could potentially be generalized to other disease states and immunological phenotypes. A further reported finding was that TCR beta sequences accurately predicted the HLA-A and HLA-B alleles for most subjects in the first cohort. A later analysis found that most CMV-associated TCR beta chains appeared HLA-restricted, with HLA associations seemingly driven largely by CMV exposure. The cohort was sequenced for TCR beta chains only, and without alpha or paired-chain data the features that could be detected were limited. A later genetic analysis reported fewer N-insertions in productive TCRs among donors in an Asian-associated ancestry cluster than the roughly 620-donor mean. The classifier was reported to diagnose cytomegalovirus status with high specificity and sensitivity in both the original and validation cohorts. Three of the identified cytomegalovirus-associated TCR beta chains were confirmed in vitro to be specific for cytomegalovirus antigens. A group of highly shared sequence variants was considered likely to be a technical artifact of the sequencing pipeline. Most TCR sequences were observed very rarely across donors, whereas some public TCRs were present in many individuals. Because some donors lacked HLA typing at each locus, the association tests relied only on the typed subset. The earlier analysis of about 600 of the donors excluded about 16 rarely observed V segments, including chromosome 9 orphons, because counts were too low. A later genetic analysis associated a missense DCLRE1C variant with V-gene and J-gene trimming of TCR beta chains, and an independent cohort replicated the association. The study listed 150 to 200 TCR beta chains as associated with cytomegalovirus. According to a later analysis, parvovirus B19, influenza, CMV and Epstein-Barr virus appeared linked to several top co-occurrence clusters. The only immune exposure information available for the cohort was CMV serostatus. Sequencing depth was assumed to be roughly uniform across donors in the presence/absence analyses, though that assumption may not hold. Correlated functional status among segregating V segments might be attributable to linkage disequilibrium, but an unknown experimental factor could not be ruled out. When HLA alleles, especially DR and DQ, strongly co-occurred, TCR associations were difficult to assign to individual alleles. Specific HLA alleles were associated with 16,951 TCR beta sequences at a false discovery rate of 0.05 in a later analysis. The 87-base-pair reads could not distinguish some IMGT-functional V segments, including TRBV6-2 and TRBV6-3, so those segments were excluded. According to a later analysis, TCR association rates differed among HLA loci, with DRB1 alleles showing the most associated TCRs and HLA-C alleles showing the fewest. In an earlier analysis of more than 450 of the donors, most TCR beta V segments were observed in productive rearrangements about 90% or about 30% of the time, broadly matching IMGT annotations.

Sequencing input: PBMCs. The chain links TRBV5-1 with TRBJ2-1, with 13 junctional bases fitting TRBD2. The TCR sequence derives from a male donor in good health and CMV-seronegative. CDR3 reads: CASSSGLAGAGEQFF. The sequence in DNA is TGCGCCAGCAGCTCCGGACTAGCGGGAGCGGGGGAGCAGTTCTTC.